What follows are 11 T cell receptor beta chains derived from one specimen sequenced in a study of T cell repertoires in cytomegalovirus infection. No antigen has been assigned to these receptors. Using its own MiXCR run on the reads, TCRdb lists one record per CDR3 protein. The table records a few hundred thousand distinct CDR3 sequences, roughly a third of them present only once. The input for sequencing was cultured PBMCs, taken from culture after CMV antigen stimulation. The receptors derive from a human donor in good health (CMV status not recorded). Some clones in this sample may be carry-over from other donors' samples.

The CDR3 here is CASSPSLSNYNEQFF. In DNA form, the CDR3 reads TGTGCCAGCAGCCCCTCCCTCTCTAACTACAATGAGCAGTTCTTC. The chain is built from TRBV7-3 and TRBJ2-1; D is unclear. V shed 5 bases and J shed 3 bases, with 14 bases lying between them. CDR3 length equals 15 residues. Germline CDR1 is SGHTA and CDR2 is FQGTGA.

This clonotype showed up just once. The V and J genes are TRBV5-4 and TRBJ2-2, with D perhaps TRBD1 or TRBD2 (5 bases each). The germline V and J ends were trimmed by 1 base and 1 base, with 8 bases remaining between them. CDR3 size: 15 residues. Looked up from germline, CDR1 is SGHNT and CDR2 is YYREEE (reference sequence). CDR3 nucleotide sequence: TGTGCCAGCAGCTTGAGAGGGGTGAACACCGGGGAGCTGTTTTTT. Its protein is CASSLRGVNTGELFF. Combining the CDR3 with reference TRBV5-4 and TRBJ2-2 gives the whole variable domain ETGVTQSPTHLIKTRGQQVTLRCSSQSGHNTVSWYQQALGQGPQFIFQYYREEENGRGNFPPRFSGLQFPNYSSELNVNALELDDSALYLCASSLRGVNTGELFFGEGSRLTVL.

The CDR3: CASSSAVRGTEAFF. CDR3 DNA sequence: TGTGCCAGCAGTTCCGCGGTACGGGGGACTGAAGCTTTCTTT. The J gene is TRBJ1-1, the V gene TRBV6-8, with TRBD1 as a possible D gene (5 bases). The CDR3 has 14 amino acids. V lost 4 bases and J lost 5, with 14 bases in between. CDR1 and CDR2 (germline): MNHGY, SAAAGT.

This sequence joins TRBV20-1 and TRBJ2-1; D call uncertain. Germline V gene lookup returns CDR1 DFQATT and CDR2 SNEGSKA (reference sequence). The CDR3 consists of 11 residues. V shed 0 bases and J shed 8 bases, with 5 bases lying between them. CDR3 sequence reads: CSARDAYEQFF. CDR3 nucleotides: TGCAGTGCTAGAGATGCCTATGAGCAGTTCTTC.

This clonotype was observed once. The CDR3 sequence is CASGRRGRNYNEQFF. The CDR3 region has the DNA TGTGCTAGTGGACGTAGGGGGCGGAATTACAATGAGCAGTTCTTC. The J gene is TRBJ2-1, the V gene TRBV12-5; 7 bases match TRBD1. V was clipped by 6 bases and J by 4 bases; unmatched bases: 9. CDR1 is LGHNT and CDR2 is FRNRAP in the germline V gene. This CDR3 spans 15 amino acids.

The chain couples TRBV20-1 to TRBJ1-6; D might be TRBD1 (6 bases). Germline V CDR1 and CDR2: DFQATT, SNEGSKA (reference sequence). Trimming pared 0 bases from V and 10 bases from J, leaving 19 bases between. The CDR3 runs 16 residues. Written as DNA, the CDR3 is TGCAGTGCTAGAGACACCGCGGGGGCTGGAGGATCACCCCTCCACTTT. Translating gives CSARDTAGAGGSPLHF.

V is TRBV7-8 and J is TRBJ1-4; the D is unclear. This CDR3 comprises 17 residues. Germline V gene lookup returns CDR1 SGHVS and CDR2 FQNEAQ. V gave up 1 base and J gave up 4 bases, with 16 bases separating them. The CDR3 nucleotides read TGTGCCAGCAGCTTAGGTCCGGCGGGCCCATATAATGAAAAACTGTTTTTT. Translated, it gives CASSLGPAGPYNEKLFF.

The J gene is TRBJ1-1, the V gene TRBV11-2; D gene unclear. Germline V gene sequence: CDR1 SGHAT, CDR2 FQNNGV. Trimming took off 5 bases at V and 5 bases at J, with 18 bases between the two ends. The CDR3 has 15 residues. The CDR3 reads CASSRQSRVVTEAFF. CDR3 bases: TGTGCCAGCAGCCGCCAATCTAGGGTGGTGACTGAAGCTTTCTTT.

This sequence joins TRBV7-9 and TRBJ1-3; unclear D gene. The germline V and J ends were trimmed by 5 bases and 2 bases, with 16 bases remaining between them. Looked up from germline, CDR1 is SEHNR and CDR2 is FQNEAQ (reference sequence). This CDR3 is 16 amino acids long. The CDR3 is CASSTETLGPGNTIYF. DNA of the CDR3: TGTGCCAGCAGCACCGAGACCCTGGGTCCTGGAAACACCATATATTTT.

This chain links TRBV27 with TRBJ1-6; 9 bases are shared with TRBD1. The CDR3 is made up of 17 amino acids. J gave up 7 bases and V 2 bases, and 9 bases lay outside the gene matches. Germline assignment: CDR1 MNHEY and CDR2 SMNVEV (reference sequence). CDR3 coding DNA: TGTGCCAGCAGTTTAGGGACAGGGTTATCGGTAAATTCACCCCTCCACTTT. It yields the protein CASSLGTGLSVNSPLHF.

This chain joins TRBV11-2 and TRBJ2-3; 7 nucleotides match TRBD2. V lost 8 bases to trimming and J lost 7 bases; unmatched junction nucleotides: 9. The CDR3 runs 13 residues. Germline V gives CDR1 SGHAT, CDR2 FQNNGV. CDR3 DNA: TGTGCCAGCGAGGGACTATCTGGCAATACGCAGTATTTT. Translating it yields CASEGLSGNTQYF.